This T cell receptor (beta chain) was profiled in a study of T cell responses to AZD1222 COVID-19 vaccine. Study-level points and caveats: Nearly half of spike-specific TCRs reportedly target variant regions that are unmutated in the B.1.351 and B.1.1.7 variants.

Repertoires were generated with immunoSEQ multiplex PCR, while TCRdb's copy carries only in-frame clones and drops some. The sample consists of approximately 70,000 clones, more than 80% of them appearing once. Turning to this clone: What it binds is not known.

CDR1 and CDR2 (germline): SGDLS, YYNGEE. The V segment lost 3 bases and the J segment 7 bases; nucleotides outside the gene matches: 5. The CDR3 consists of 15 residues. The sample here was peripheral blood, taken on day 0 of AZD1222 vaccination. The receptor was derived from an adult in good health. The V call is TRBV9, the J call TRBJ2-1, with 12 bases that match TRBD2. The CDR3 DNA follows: TGTGCCAGCAGCGAGACTAGCGGGAGTACTAATGAGCAGTTCTTC. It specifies CASSETSGSTNEQFF.